Listed here are 22 T cell receptor beta chains from one sample, sequenced in a study of blood T cell repertoires in COVID-19. TCRdb keeps only in-frame clones here, not all; method: immunoSEQ multiplex PCR. The table has roughly 180,000 clones, around 80% seen once. The sequencing sample was made of peripheral blood. These receptors were taken from a woman aged 80 or over with COVID-19, enrolled during active disease.

The V gene is TRBV10-3, the J gene TRBJ1-2, with TRBD1 identical over 9 bases. Germline V gene sequence: CDR1 ENHRY, CDR2 SYGVKD. The length of the CDR3 is 18 residues. Trimming took 6 bases from V and 3 from J; bases not matched to a gene: 17. The DNA for the CDR3 is TGTGCCATCAGCCAGCAGGGACAGGGATCGCCCAGAGACTATGGCTACACCTTC. This sequence encodes CAISQQGQGSPRDYGYTF.

This clone was observed a few times. The chain has TRBV4-3 and TRBJ2-3; tentative D call: TRBD1 (6 bases). The V gene's germline CDR1 is LGHNA and CDR2 YSLEER. CDR3 length equals 14 residues. The V end lost 4 bases, the J end lost 4 bases, and 12 bases lay between the germline ends. CDR3 in amino acids: CASSPGVGSDTQYF. The CDR3, as DNA: TGCGCCAGCAGCCCAGGGGTTGGATCAGATACGCAGTATTTT.

This clone was detected a few times. CDR3 bases: TGTGCCAGCAGCCAAGATTTGGCGGGAGAGGGCGAGCAGTACTTC. Its protein product is CASSQDLAGEGEQYF. The gene calls are TRBV4-2 and TRBJ2-7; 7 bases fit TRBD2. The trim removed 0 bases at V and 6 bases at J, leaving 8 bases unmatched. The germline CDR1 and CDR2 sequences are LGHNA and YNFKEQ. The CDR3 is 15 residues long.

The genes are TRBV19 and TRBJ1-6; D remains unclear. The CDR3 sequence is 15 residues long. Germline loops: CDR1 LNHDA, CDR2 SQIVND (reference sequence). V lost 8 bases and J 0 bases, leaving 11 bases between the germline ends. This chain's CDR3 is CASSTDLSYNSPLHF. The CDR3, as DNA: TGTGCCAGTTCAACAGACCTCTCCTATAATTCACCCCTCCACTTT.

The chain has TRBV11-1 and TRBJ2-5, with a tentative D call TRBD1 (6 bases). Germline CDR1 reads SGHAT; CDR2 reads FQDESV (reference sequence). CDR3 size: 15 residues. Deletions cut 5 bases from V and 4 bases from J, with 17 bases between. CDR3 nucleotides: TGTGCCAGCAGCCCCGGCCAGGGGAAGGGAGAGACCCAGTACTTC. Residues: CASSPGQGKGETQYF.

V is TRBV4-2 and J is TRBJ1-5; TRBD1 might be the D (5 bases). The CDR3 covers 15 residues. Trimming stripped 1 base from V and 6 bases from J, with 13 bases between. Germline CDR1 LGHNA, CDR2 YNFKEQ. CDR3: CASSQVGQGGQPQHF. CDR3 DNA: TGTGCCAGCAGCCAAGTAGGCCAGGGAGGTCAGCCCCAGCATTTT.

This clone was seen a few times. The CDR3 sequence: CASSLADSSYYGYTF. CDR3 DNA sequence: TGTGCCAGCAGCTTAGCAGACAGTTCGTACTATGGCTACACCTTC. The chain recombines TRBV7-6 with TRBJ1-2; possible D gene TRBD1, 5 bases. Between the trimmed V and J ends, which lost 0 bases and 3 bases, there was a span of 11 bases. Germline V gene lookup returns CDR1 SGHVS and CDR2 FNYEAQ. The CDR3 length is 15 residues. Using reference TRBV7-6 and TRBJ1-2 for the parts outside the CDR3, the full variable domain is GAGVSQSPRYKVTKRGQDVALRCDPISGHVSLYWYRQALGQGPEFLTYFNYEAQQDKSGLPNDRFSAERPEGSISTLTIQRTEQRDSAMYRCASSLADSSYYGYTFGSGTRLTVV.

V and J are TRBV5-4 and TRBJ1-1; no clear D gene. The germline V gene encodes CDR1 SGHNT and CDR2 YYREEE (reference sequence). V gave up 0 bases and J gave up 6 bases, with 9 bases separating them. The CDR3 runs to 13 residues. CDR3 region: CASSLGQTAEAFF. The CDR3 region has the DNA TGTGCCAGCAGCTTGGGGCAGACTGCTGAAGCTTTCTTT.

A single count supports this clone. The chain recombines TRBV28 with TRBJ1-2, with D maybe TRBD1 (6 bases). This CDR3 has 15 amino acids. The germline CDR1 and CDR2 sequences are MDHEN and SYDVKM. V dropped 6 bases and J dropped 5 bases, with 19 bases sitting between them. Here the CDR3 reads CASRDHRVGLYGYTF. The CDR3 DNA is TGTGCCAGCAGAGACCACAGGGTGGGCCTATATGGCTACACCTTC.

The rearrangement uses TRBV28 and TRBJ1-6; no clear D. The CDR3 has 17 residues. The V gene lost 4 bases and the J gene lost 0 bases, with 13 bases spanning the gap. The germline CDR1 and CDR2 sequences are MDHEN and SYDVKM. As DNA, the CDR3 is TGTGCCAGCAGTTACGCTACGCGTAGCTCCTATAATTCACCCCTCCACTTT. This sequence encodes CASSYATRSSYNSPLHF.

Notes on this clone: At the DNA level, this CDR3 is encoded by other sequences in the same sample as well. V and J are TRBV7-2 and TRBJ1-2; no definite D call. The CDR3 spans 12 residues. V dropped 1 base and J dropped 5 bases, with 5 bases sitting between them. CDR1 and CDR2 from the germline V gene are SGHTA and FQGNSA. The CDR3 DNA sequence: TGTGCCAGCAGCTTAGGAGGATATGGCTACACCTTC. Encoded protein: CASSLGGYGYTF.

This clone was detected ten times or more. V gene TRBV7-6 combines with J gene TRBJ1-4; weak D call: TRBD1 (6 bases). This CDR3 is 17 amino acids long. Germline CDR1 is SGHVS and CDR2 is FNYEAQ. V was cut by 4 bases and J by 4 bases, with 19 bases left in between. CDR3 amino acids: CASSSTAHSGVNEKLFF. The DNA for the CDR3 is TGTGCCAGCAGCTCGACGGCGCACTCAGGGGTTAATGAAAAACTGTTTTTT.

V gene TRBV2 combines with J gene TRBJ2-5, with TRBD2 matching 11 bases. Germline trimming cut 6 bases from V and 4 bases from J; bases unmatched to any gene: 4. The CDR3 length is 14 residues. Germline CDR1 SNHLY, CDR2 FYNNEI. The CDR3 sequence: CASRPLAGAETQYF. DNA of the CDR3: TGTGCCAGCAGGCCACTAGCGGGAGCAGAGACCCAGTACTTC.

The chain has TRBV11-2 and TRBJ2-7; maybe TRBD2 (6 bases). Trimming left V 5 bases short and J 7 bases short, with 15 bases between. Germline loops: CDR1 SGHAT, CDR2 FQNNGV. The CDR3 runs to 13 residues. The CDR3 DNA reads TGTGCCAGCAGCAACCCTTGGGGGAGGGAGCAGTACTTC. It encodes CASSNPWGREQYF.

This chain joins TRBV29-1 and TRBJ2-4, with TRBD2 identical over 7 bases. V trimming: 6 bases; J trimming: 6 bases; junction bases outside the gene matches: 8. Germline values: CDR1 SQVTM, CDR2 ANQGSEA. The CDR3 is 13 residues long. CDR3 sequence reads: CSVLLAEVNIQYF. For the CDR3, the DNA is TGCAGCGTCCTTCTAGCGGAGGTAAACATTCAGTACTTC.

The chain combines TRBV7-6 with TRBJ2-7, with TRBD1 matching over 8 bases. The CDR3 covers 13 residues. The V segment lost 5 bases and the J segment 3 bases; nucleotides outside the gene matches: 3. CDR1 and CDR2 from the germline V gene are SGHVS and FNYEAQ. The CDR3 coding sequence is TGTGCCAGCAGCGTCGGGACAGGCTACGAGCAGTACTTC. This gives the protein CASSVGTGYEQYF.

This clone was observed a handful of times. In DNA form, the CDR3 reads TGCGCCAGCAGCCAACGGACAAATATCATAGACAGGGTTGGCGGCTACACCTTC. It encodes CASSQRTNIIDRVGGYTF. This chain links TRBV4-1 with TRBJ1-2, with 7 nucleotides matching TRBD1. Germline lookup yields CDR1 MGHRA and CDR2 YSYEKL. The CDR3 totals 18 residues. J lost 8 bases, V lost 2 bases, and 20 bases had no gene match.

J is TRBJ2-7 and V is TRBV3-1 (or the pseudogene TRBV3-2); 8 bases are shared with TRBD2. This CDR3 is built from 16 residues. J lost 2 bases, V lost 5 bases, and 11 bases had no gene match. The germline CDR1 and CDR2 sequences are LGHDT and YNNKEL (reference sequence). The CDR3 here is CASSYGAGVSTYEQYF. CDR3 DNA sequence: TGTGCCAGCAGCTATGGAGCGGGAGTATCCACCTACGAGCAGTACTTC.

The gene calls are TRBV6-5 and TRBJ1-6; 7 positions agree with TRBD1. The germline V gene encodes CDR1 MNHEY and CDR2 SVGAGI. The CDR3 is made up of 15 amino acids. With 2 bases clipped from V and 8 bases from J, the junction kept 6 bases outside the gene matches. CDR3 bases: TGTGCCAGCAGTTACGACGACAGGGATTATTCACCCCTCCACTTT. The encoded protein is CASSYDDRDYSPLHF.

The V gene is TRBV7-2, the J gene TRBJ2-1; TRBD2 aligns across 14 bases. V trimming: 5 bases; J trimming: 0 bases; junction bases outside the gene matches: 6. The CDR3 length is 18 residues. Germline V gene sequence: CDR1 SGHTA, CDR2 FQGNSA. CDR3 DNA: TGTGCCAGCAGCCCGGGACTAGCGGGGGCCCTCTCCTACAATGAGCAGTTCTTC. It translates to CASSPGLAGALSYNEQFF.

V is TRBV7-2 and J is TRBJ2-3, with D possibly TRBD1 on 6 matching bases. The CDR3 has 18 residues. The V gene lost 5 bases and the J gene lost 0 bases, with 21 bases spanning the gap. Per the germline V gene, CDR1 is SGHTA and CDR2 is FQGNSA. For the CDR3, the DNA is TGTGCCAGCAGCCCGAAAGGGGGAGCCGGACTTAGCACAGATACGCAGTATTTT. Protein sequence: CASSPKGGAGLSTDTQYF.

There are a few counts of this clone. The rearrangement links TRBV6-6 to TRBJ1-5; 7 bases align to TRBD1. V dropped 7 bases and J dropped 5; count of bases not matched to a gene: 8. There are 14 residues in the CDR3. Germline V gene lookup returns CDR1 MNHNY and CDR2 SVGAGI (reference sequence). The CDR3 sequence is CASTMTGPHQPQHF. The DNA for the CDR3 is TGTGCCAGCACCATGACAGGGCCCCATCAGCCCCAGCATTTT.